This T cell receptor (beta chain) was identified during a study of blood T cell repertoires in COVID-19. Study-wide context: PBMCs, B-cell-depleted T cells, or T cells provided the cDNA or gDNA that made up the material.

Profiled with immunoSEQ multiplex PCR; TCRdb holds only in-frame clones, not every one. The table has some 240,000 clones, around 80% seen once. Germline CDR1 is LNHNV and CDR2 is YYDKDF (reference sequence). J was trimmed by 4 bases and V by 3 bases; bases with no gene match: 6. The CDR3 is made up of 15 amino acids. Researchers sorted participants into cohorts using their self-reported clinical history. Sequencing used PBMCs or T cells enriched from blood (not recorded which). The receptor was isolated from a man aged 25 to 40 with acute COVID-19. The chain uses TRBV15 and TRBJ2-7; 10 nucleotides agree with TRBD2. CDR3 nucleotides: TGTGCCACCAGCAGGAGCCGGACTAGCGGTTACGAGCAGTACGTC. Its protein is CATSRSRTSGYEQYV.